This TCR beta chain was found in a study of metastatic and nonmetastatic thyroid tumors. Study-wide context: Repertoires from blood and tumor or nodule tissue of malignant and benign thyroid patients were compared.

This clone has ten or more counts. Original handling: Clinicopathological groups supplied CDR3 differences that were used to build a distant-metastasis classifier for papillary thyroid cancer. TCRdb re-called clones from the PCR reads using MiXCR. TCRdb's processing, not the study's, gives the V and J calls here. The sample has tens of thousands of clones, more than 20% seen once. Thyroid surgery had not been preceded by any treatment in any patient. Germline V gene data show CDR1 as MDHEN and CDR2 as SYDVKM. V lost 8 bases and J 0 bases, leaving 10 bases between the germline ends. The CDR3 extends over 14 amino acids.

The TCR originated in a male donor with papillary thyroid cancer or a benign thyroid nodule (not recorded which). Some clones in this sample may be carry-over from other donors' samples. The chain has TRBV28 and TRBJ1-4; D not certain. Sample: tumor tissue. CDR3 nucleotide sequence: TGTGCCAGCCGTGGGCCCTCAACTAATGAAAAACTGTTTTTT. It codes for CASRGPSTNEKLFF.